The rows below give T cell receptor beta chains drawn from one sample of a study of beta chain features in type 1 diabetes. The method was immunoSEQ multiplex PCR; TCRdb's version includes in-frame clones alone and lacks a portion of them. The sample has approximately 160,000 clones, roughly 9.1% seen once. Material for sequencing was central memory CD4+ T cells from blood. The source of these receptors is a woman under 30 in good health. Each CDR3 is given without its conserved first and last residue.

V,J,CDR3
TRBV2,TRBJ2-5,ASRPTFPGTQY
TRBV14,TRBJ1-2,ASSPTGLRLANYGYT
TRBV29-1,TRBJ1-4,SVVSGGGEKLF
TRBV5-1,TRBJ2-3,ASSSGTSGGAGDTQY
TRBV30,TRBJ1-5,AWSVGGNSNQPQH
TRBV6-1,TRBJ2-2,ASSPPDRVKLF
TRBV30,TRBJ2-3,AWRVLGDTQY
TRBV11-2,TRBJ1-2,ASRPSGGSNYGYT
TRBV2,TRBJ1-5,ASGQGTRQPQH
TRBV30,TRBJ2-1,AWSPTGETKQF
TRBV5-1,TRBJ1-1,ASSLTGATNTEAF
TRBV19,TRBJ2-1,ASSTTVSSYNEQF
TRBV29-1,TRBJ2-1,SVAVGGQF
TRBV2,TRBJ2-7,ASNRGYEQY
TRBV30,TRBJ2-5,AWSGLARETQY
TRBV5-1,TRBJ2-7,ASSFLTSGMYEQY
TRBV4-1,TRBJ1-1,ASSLQGDTEAF
TRBV2,TRBJ1-1,ASSGDREAF
TRBV7-9,TRBJ2-7,ASSPDRGVHEQY
TRBV19,TRBJ1-1,ASSWDREGGEAF
TRBV20-1,TRBJ2-3,SVLQGDTQY
TRBV28,TRBJ1-1,ASSLYGGRNTEAF
TRBV7-9,TRBJ1-1,ASSFPGTLDTEAF
TRBV9,TRBJ2-1,ASSVSAGATGEQF
TRBV6-6,TRBJ2-1,ASSYYRAGEDNEQF
TRBV7-3,TRBJ2-1,ASRAWRENNNEQF
TRBV10-3,TRBJ2-1,AISEGQGLGWNEQF
TRBV10-3,TRBJ2-3,AISETRSTDTQY
TRBV29-1,TRBJ2-1,SVVREAVSYNEQF
TRBV7-9,TRBJ2-5,ASSWTGGQETQY
TRBV10-2,TRBJ1-1,ASISPDRDTEAF
TRBV19,TRBJ1-1,ASSPQGGNTEAF
TRBV19,TRBJ2-3,ASRTGTPQY
TRBV7-9,TRBJ1-2,ASSRRDRVSKGGYT
TRBV7-6,TRBJ2-3,ASSPTRITDTQY
TRBV7-2,TRBJ2-5,ASSPTSGGKETQY
TRBV27,TRBJ1-1,ASSFTGPNTEAF
TRBV6-1,TRBJ2-3,ASSEQSGRASDTQY
TRBV5-3,TRBJ2-1,ARSLVRAPGHVNEQF
TRBV4-2,TRBJ2-3,ASSQQTPGQGTVDTQY
TRBV15,TRBJ2-3,ATSRGSGENADTQY
TRBV5-1,TRBJ2-7,ASSPRLILDEQY
TRBV11-2,TRBJ1-1,ASSLVRANTEAF
TRBV5-1,TRBJ1-1,ASTYDRGGRAEAF
TRBV11-2,TRBJ2-7,ASSVSYEQY
TRBV30,TRBJ2-3,AWSVRQRLVADTQY
TRBV7-3,TRBJ2-3,ASSIGDTQY
TRBV6-5,TRBJ2-5,ASRGTGEETQY
TRBV30,TRBJ1-5,AWSTGGVNNQPQH
TRBV9,TRBJ1-4,ASSVGQGAYEKLF
TRBV6-1,TRBJ1-1,ASSVTGAEGTEAF
TRBV7-2,TRBJ2-7,ASSFGGGAYEQY
TRBV23-1,TRBJ1-4,ASSMPMNEKLF
TRBV7-8,TRBJ1-1,ASSPATGDAEAF
TRBV7-3,TRBJ2-3,ASSLDRGGNTQY
TRBV5-6,TRBJ2-5,ASSLFGGTGGETQY
TRBV11-2,TRBJ2-1,ASSLLWGEQF
TRBV30,TRBJ1-3,AWRTGTNSGNTIY